A single sample is the source of the 5 T cell receptor beta chains below, sequenced in a study of T cells in Graves' hyperthyroidism and ophthalmopathy (dated by TCRdb to about 2019). Libraries were constructed by multiplex PCR. The sample was run on an Illumina HiSeq 2000. The TCR beta CDR3 regions were amplified from RNA transcripts. The TCR CDR3 was subjected to a first round of RT-PCR using the HTBI primer set and the Qiagen OneStep RT-PCR kit. Clones were called with MiXCR by TCRdb after fastp trimmed the public reads at Q25, and only in-frame beta chains were retained. Rows are combined by CDR3 protein, so each entry shows the most common genes and DNA. The sample includes over 500,000 distinct CDR3 sequences, with 46% observed a single time. Of the sample, about 43% falls within the top ten clones. The sample consisted of peripheral blood or thyroid tissue (not recorded which). The receptors here all came from an adult woman with Graves' disease, either hyperthyroidism or ophthalmopathy (not recorded which).

This chain connects TRBV7-9 to TRBJ1-5; D gene uncertain. CDR1 and CDR2 (germline): SEHNR, FQNEAQ (reference sequence). The CDR3 extends over 15 amino acids. V was cut by 7 bases and J by 5 bases, with 18 bases left in between. This CDR3 reads CASNKGDPAYQPQHF. The CDR3 coding sequence is TGTGCCAGCAACAAGGGAGACCCCGCGTATCAGCCCCAGCATTTT.

The rearrangement joins TRBV7-9 to TRBJ1-3; D is perhaps TRBD1 (5 bases). Germline CDR1 and CDR2: SEHNR and FQNEAQ (reference sequence). V was pared by 5 bases and J by 7 bases, with 12 bases between. The CDR3 runs 13 residues. The CDR3 reads CASSHRGANTIYF. The CDR3 DNA reads as TGTGCCAGCAGCCACCGAGGGGCCAACACCATATATTTT.

This clonotype was picked up a small number of times. This chain joins TRBV15 and TRBJ1-5; weak D call: TRBD1 (6 bases). There are 15 residues in the CDR3. Deletions cut 10 bases from V and 1 base from J, with 17 bases between. Germline lookup yields CDR1 LNHNV and CDR2 YYDKDF (reference sequence). Here the CDR3 DNA reads TGTGCCATCGCTTCAGGGGATGGGAGCAATCAGCCCCAGCATTTT. It encodes CAIASGDGSNQPQHF.

In DNA, the CDR3 is TGTGCCAGCAGCTACCGAGGGGGGGGAGAAAAACTGTTTTTT. Its protein is CASSYRGGGEKLFF. This sequence joins TRBV7-2 and TRBJ1-4; D possibly corresponds to TRBD1 (6 bases). The CDR3 spans 14 residues. Per germline, CDR1 SGHTA and CDR2 FQGNSA. Trimming removed 4 bases from V and 8 bases from J, with 14 bases in between.

This clonotype was detected only a few times. One end of the junction varies from germline; a read error may be responsible. The chain recombines TRBV12-3 or TRBV12-4 with TRBJ2-7; TRBD2 might be the D (5 bases). The CDR3 runs to 15 residues. The CDR3 loop is CASSLEGWISSEQYF. The DNA for the CDR3 is TGTGCCAGCAGCTTAGAGGGTTGGATCTCTAGCGAGCAGTACTTC.